Following are 23 T cell receptor beta chains from one sample sequenced in a study of cytomegalovirus exposure and HLA in healthy donors. 60 Vbeta and 13 Jbeta primers were used in PCR. Clones were read by immunoSEQ multiplex PCR, and TCRdb kept only the in-frame ones, dropping some. Of some 140,000 clones listed, 80% were seen once; the top ten hold about 2%. The sequencing sample was made of PBMCs. The receptors derive from a man aged 30 to 39 in good health and CMV-seronegative.

The chain joins TRBV28 to TRBJ2-2; 7 bases line up with TRBD1. The junction had 15 bases not matched to a gene; V was cut back by 5 bases and J by 9 bases. This CDR3 is built from 16 residues. CDR1 MDHEN and CDR2 SYDVKM come from the germline V gene. In nucleotides, the CDR3 is TGTGCCAGCAGTACACCCCCAGGGGGACCGTTTCGGGAGCTGTTTTTT. Protein sequence: CASSTPPGGPFRELFF.

The V and J genes are TRBV28 and TRBJ2-6; 8 bases match TRBD1. The germline V gene encodes CDR1 MDHEN and CDR2 SYDVKM. The trim removed 8 bases at V and 0 bases at J, leaving 9 bases unmatched. The CDR3 loop spans 17 amino acids. The CDR3: CASQGAGDSSGANVLTF. For the CDR3, the DNA is TGTGCCAGCCAGGGGGCAGGGGATTCCTCTGGGGCCAACGTCCTGACTTTC.

The J gene is TRBJ2-7, the V gene TRBV9; 8 bases line up with TRBD2. The trim removed 4 bases at V and 3 bases at J, leaving 12 bases unmatched. CDR3 length: 16 residues. Germline-derived CDR1 and CDR2 are SGDLS and YYNGEE. CDR3 amino acids: CASSRTSYSVDYEQYF. Here the CDR3 DNA reads TGTGCCAGCAGCCGGACTAGCTACTCGGTGGACTACGAGCAGTACTTC. Drawing the rest from reference TRBV9 and TRBJ2-7, the complete variable domain is DSGVTQTPKHLITATGQRVTLRCSPRSGDLSVYWYQQSLDQGLQFLIQYYNGEERAKGNILERFSAQQFPDLHSELNLSSLELGDSALYFCASSRTSYSVDYEQYFGPGTRLTVT.

The CDR3 DNA reads TGCGCCAGCAGCCTCCGGACAGGGTTTGATACGCAGTATTTT. Its translation is CASSLRTGFDTQYF. V usage is TRBV5-1 and J usage is TRBJ2-3; 8 bases align to TRBD1. The CDR3 spans 14 residues. CDR1 and CDR2 (germline): SGHRS, YFSETQ. Unmatched junction bases numbered 7, after V lost 4 bases and J lost 6 bases.

This CDR3 is CASSPFGTGAGNTIYF. The CDR3 DNA reads as TGTGCCAGCTCACCTTTCGGGACAGGGGCTGGAAACACCATATATTTT. The chain has TRBV18 and TRBJ1-3; 10 nucleotides line up with TRBD1. The V gene's germline CDR1 is KGHSH and CDR2 LQKENI. The junction had 4 bases not matched to a gene; V was cut back by 3 bases and J by 2 bases. This CDR3 region has 16 residues.

This chain joins TRBV19 and TRBJ1-4; 8 positions match TRBD1. The V and J ends lost 5 bases and 2 bases, in that order; junction bases with no gene match: 1. CDR3 length: 14 residues. The V gene's germline CDR1 is LNHDA and CDR2 SQIVND (reference sequence). The CDR3 sequence is CASSPGGTNEKLFF. CDR3 nucleotide sequence: TGTGCCAGTAGTCCAGGGGGCACTAATGAAAAACTGTTTTTT.

The rearrangement links TRBV7-8 to TRBJ2-7, with TRBD1 matching 10 bases. V trimming: 1 base; J trimming: 5 bases; junction bases outside the gene matches: 8. The CDR3 contains 16 residues. Germline V gene data show CDR1 as SGHVS and CDR2 as FQNEAQ. CDR3 sequence reads: CASSLGGGQGSHEQYF. As DNA, the CDR3 is TGTGCCAGCAGCTTAGGGGGGGGACAGGGGTCCCACGAGCAGTACTTC.

The CDR3 DNA follows: TGTGCCAGCGCGGGGTCCGGGGAGCTGTTTTTT. This sequence encodes CASAGSGELFF. The chain uses TRBV4-2 and TRBJ2-2, with a weak D call TRBD2 (6 bases). V was trimmed by 8 bases and J by 6 bases, leaving 7 bases between them. Germline V gene data show CDR1 as LGHNA and CDR2 as YNFKEQ. This CDR3 is 11 amino acids long.

The J gene is TRBJ2-5, the V gene TRBV10-3; 11 bases are shared with TRBD2. The J call may not be correct, given that the DNA end is closer to TRBJ2-7. CDR1 and CDR2 (germline): ENHRY, SYGVKD. This CDR3 has 14 residues. Here the CDR3 reads CAISPTSGTYEQYF. The CDR3 nucleotides read TGTGCCATCAGCCCGACTAGCGGGACCTACGAGCAGTACTTC.

The rearrangement joins TRBV7-8 to TRBJ2-3; a weak D match, TRBD2 (5 bases). This CDR3 contains 15 residues. V was shortened by 5 bases and J by 2 bases, with 14 bases between the two germline ends. Germline lookup yields CDR1 SGHVS and CDR2 FQNEAQ. The CDR3 bases are TGTGCCAGCAGCCGTAGCGAGACTTACACAGATACGCAGTATTTT. Amino acids: CASSRSETYTDTQYF.

V gene TRBV28 combines with J gene TRBJ2-3, with D maybe TRBD1 (5 bases). From germline, CDR1 is MDHEN and CDR2 SYDVKM. The CDR3 is 15 amino acids. Between the trimmed V and J ends, which lost 3 bases and 1 base, there was a span of 11 bases. The CDR3 DNA sequence: TGTGCCAGCAGTTTGGCAGGGCAGGGCACAGATACGCAGTATTTT. This codes for CASSLAGQGTDTQYF.

This rearrangement joins TRBV30 to TRBJ2-5; no definite D call. CDR3 size: 13 residues. The V and J ends lost 3 bases and 5 bases respectively, with 13 bases between them. Germline V gives CDR1 GTSNPN, CDR2 SVGIG (reference sequence). CDR3 bases: TGTGCCTGGAGCTTAGGTAGCCGGGAGACCCAGTACTTC. Translating it yields CAWSLGSRETQYF. The full variable domain, in which reference TRBV30 and TRBJ2-5 provide the parts outside the CDR3, is SQTIHQWPATLVQPVGSPLSLECTVEGTSNPNLYWYRQAAGRGLQLLFYSVGIGQISSEVPQNLSASRPQDRQFILSSKKLLLSDSGFYLCAWSLGSRETQYFGPGTRLLVL.

This rearrangement joins TRBV4-3 to TRBJ2-1, with D tentatively TRBD1 (5 bases). The CDR3 sequence is 14 residues long. Looked up from germline, CDR1 is LGHNA and CDR2 is YSLEER. Trimming removed 0 bases from V and 9 bases from J, with 12 bases in between. In nucleotides, the CDR3 is TGCGCCAGCAGCCAAGATGGGCTAAGGGGTGAGCAGTTCTTC. Translation: CASSQDGLRGEQFF.

This sequence joins TRBV5-1 and TRBJ2-3, with 7 positions matching TRBD2. The V and J ends lost 0 bases and 6 bases, in that order; junction bases with no gene match: 13. The CDR3 contains 17 residues. CDR1 and CDR2 from the germline V gene are SGHRS and YFSETQ. The CDR3: CASSLGDYSFGRDTQYF. The CDR3 coding sequence is TGCGCCAGCAGCTTGGGGGACTACTCTTTTGGTAGGGATACGCAGTATTTT.

The chain uses TRBV19 and TRBJ2-7; TRBD1 is a possible D gene (5 bases). In germline, CDR1 is LNHDA, CDR2 SQIVND (reference sequence). The CDR3 is made up of 16 amino acids. Trimming cost V 1 base and J 4 bases, with 17 bases left between them. CDR3 region: CASSIAMGQGFYEQYF. Written as DNA, the CDR3 is TGTGCCAGTAGTATAGCTATGGGGCAGGGATTTTACGAGCAGTACTTC.

As to this clone: The junction departs from germline at one end; a sequencing error may be responsible. The rearrangement uses TRBV7-9 and TRBJ1-2; tentative D call: TRBD1 (5 bases). The CDR3 length is 15 residues. The germline CDR1 and CDR2 sequences are SEHNR and FQNEAQ (reference sequence). The CDR3 DNA is TGTTCCAGCAGCCCCGGAGGGTGGGGCGACTATGGCTACACCTTC. This encodes CSSSPGGWGDYGYTF.

Of note for this clone: Other DNA sequences of this sample code for an identical CDR3. The J gene is TRBJ2-7, the V gene TRBV27; D gene uncertain. Trimming took 2 bases from V and 3 from J, leaving 8 bases between them. Germline values: CDR1 MNHEY, CDR2 SMNVEV (reference sequence). This CDR3 spans 13 amino acids. The CDR3 loop is CASSLGQDYEQYF. The CDR3 DNA is TGTGCCAGCAGTTTAGGTCAGGACTACGAGCAGTACTTC.

Only a few counts were recorded for this clone. The V and J genes are TRBV6-6 and TRBJ1-4, with unresolved D. V shed 2 bases and J shed 11 bases, with 9 bases lying between them. This CDR3 is built from 12 residues. Per the germline V gene, CDR1 is MNHNY and CDR2 is SVGAGI (reference sequence). Written as DNA, the CDR3 is TGTGCCAGCAGTTACGTGTTCGGGAAACTGTTTTTT. This sequence encodes CASSYVFGKLFF.

The chain combines TRBV5-1 with TRBJ2-1, with a tentative D call TRBD2 (5 bases). This CDR3 region has 12 residues. Germline V CDR1 and CDR2: SGHRS, YFSETQ. V was clipped by 1 base and J by 7 bases, with 6 bases between them. The CDR3 spells CASSLSGNEQFF. CDR3 coding DNA: TGCGCCAGCAGCTTGTCGGGGAATGAGCAGTTCTTC.

For the CDR3, the DNA is TGTGCCAGCAGTCGGTCAATGAGCACAGATACGCAGTATTTT. Its protein is CASSRSMSTDTQYF. The V and J genes are TRBV27 and TRBJ2-3; D remains unclear. V shed 5 bases and J shed 0 bases, with 9 bases lying between them. The CDR3 length is 14 residues. Germline lookup yields CDR1 MNHEY and CDR2 SMNVEV (reference sequence).

The chain joins TRBV6-1 to TRBJ1-4; 7 bases map to TRBD1. Germline V lookup: CDR1 MNHNS, CDR2 SASEGT. The V segment lost 6 bases and the J segment 8 bases; nucleotides outside the gene matches: 9. The CDR3 is made up of 14 amino acids. In nucleotides, the CDR3 is TGTGCCAGCAGCGCGGGACAGACAAGGGAAAAACTGTTTTTT. Amino acid sequence: CASSAGQTREKLFF.

This clone was found a few times. The V call is TRBV19, the J call TRBJ2-1; 13 bases align to TRBD2. V shed 5 bases and J 8 bases; nucleotides not matched to a gene: 9. Germline V gene lookup returns CDR1 LNHDA and CDR2 SQIVND (reference sequence). The CDR3 is 16 amino acids. The CDR3 nucleotides are TGTGCCAGTAGTTTGTCGGGACTAGCGGGATTCTATGAGCAGTTCTTC. Amino acids: CASSLSGLAGFYEQFF.

As for this clone: The junction shows a germline mismatch at one end, possibly a read error. This sequence joins TRBV7-9 and TRBJ2-7, with D possibly matching TRBD2 (5 bases). The CDR3 runs 13 residues. CDR1 is SEHNR and CDR2 is FQNEAQ in the germline V gene (reference sequence). The CDR3 DNA is TGTGCCAGCAGCCCGGGGTACACCTACGAGCAGGACTTC. Residues: CASSPGYTYEQDF.